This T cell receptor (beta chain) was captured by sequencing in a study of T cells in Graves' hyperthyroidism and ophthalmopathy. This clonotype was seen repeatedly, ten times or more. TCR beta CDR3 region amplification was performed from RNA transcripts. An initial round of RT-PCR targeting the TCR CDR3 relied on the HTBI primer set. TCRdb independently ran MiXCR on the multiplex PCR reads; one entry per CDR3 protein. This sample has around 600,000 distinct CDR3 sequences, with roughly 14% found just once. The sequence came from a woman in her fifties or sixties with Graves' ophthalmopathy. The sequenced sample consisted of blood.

The CDR3 sequence: CASSKKRGEQYF. The CDR3 DNA is TGTGCCAGCAGTAAAAAGAGAGGCGAGCAGTACTTC. The chain couples TRBV6-2 or TRBV6-3 to TRBJ2-7; D not certain. The CDR3 consists of 12 residues. Looked up from germline, CDR1 is MNHEY and CDR2 is SVGEGT. Deletions cut 5 bases from V and 6 bases from J, with 11 bases between.